This T cell receptor (beta chain) is from a study of T-cell reconstitution after alpha-beta-depleted transplantation in children. Findings and caveats of the study: T-cell numbers and diversity, one year after transplant, stemmed largely from T cells that were newly produced. About two months after transplant, alpha-beta T cells reportedly came from several hundred expanded graft clones. At day 60, the high TCRbeta diversity found in some patients originated from recipient T cells and thymic progenitors that had survived.

Preparing the TCRbeta library involved the use of unique molecular identifiers. MiXCR, run by TCRdb on the PCR reads, gives a single entry per CDR3 protein. Altogether roughly 670,000 distinct CDR3 sequences are present, around 13% being singletons, with the ten largest covering around 0.79%. Germline CDR1 DFQATT, CDR2 SNEGSKA (reference sequence). Trimming took 6 bases from V and 0 from J, leaving 12 bases between them. This CDR3 has 13 residues. To note about this clonotype: Its antigen is unknown.

The origin of this receptor is a girl aged 2 to 10 with congenital amegakaryocytic thrombocytopenia, due to receive a stem cell transplant. This material consisted of PBMCs, taken before TCRalphabeta/CD19-depleted stem cell transplant. V and J are TRBV20-1 and TRBJ2-7; D remains ambiguous. CDR3 sequence reads: CSALRGSSYEQYF. The DNA for the CDR3 is TGCAGTGCCCTCCGTGGCTCCTCCTACGAGCAGTACTTC.